This passage covers 8 T cell receptor beta chains from one sample sequenced in a study of beta chain features in type 1 diabetes. Regarding the study as a whole: In every one of the four CD4+ subsets, TCRB CDR3s were moderately but significantly shorter in Type 1 diabetes patients.

No antigen has been identified for these receptors. Expressed TCRB transcripts were sequenced after all isolated RNA was converted to cDNA. Some clones are missing from TCRdb's copy, which holds only in-frame ones; the method was immunoSEQ multiplex PCR. The table includes 150,000 to 200,000 clones, 63% detected once. Sequencing input: naive CD4+ T cells from blood. These receptors were obtained from a man aged 25-45 years with type 1 diabetes.

This rearrangement joins TRBV30 to TRBJ1-2; D gene uncertain. Per germline, CDR1 GTSNPN and CDR2 SVGIG (reference sequence). CDR3 length: 13 residues. Trimming shortened V by 0 bases and J by 6 bases, and 11 bases separated the two germline ends. The CDR3 region is CAWSVSLGNGYTF. The CDR3 nucleotides are TGTGCCTGGAGTGTATCTCTAGGGAATGGCTACACCTTC.

J is TRBJ1-1 and V is TRBV29-1, with a possible D match to TRBD1 (5 bases). Germline values: CDR1 SQVTM, CDR2 ANQGSEA. V was cut by 7 bases and J by 6 bases, with 18 bases left in between. There are 13 residues in the CDR3. The CDR3 spells CSAGSQGWPEAFF. The CDR3, as DNA: TGCAGCGCAGGTTCCCAGGGTTGGCCTGAAGCTTTCTTT.

The V and J genes are TRBV9 and TRBJ1-6; 7 bases match TRBD1. V shed 0 bases and J 7 bases; nucleotides not matched to a gene: 7. Germline CDR1 is SGDLS and CDR2 is YYNGEE. The CDR3 is 16 residues long. The DNA for the CDR3 is TGTGCCAGCAGCGTAGATCCAGGGGGACTAAATTCACCCCTCCACTTT. Protein sequence: CASSVDPGGLNSPLHF.

The CDR3 region is CASSQGSGAETQYF. The DNA of the CDR3 is TGCGCCAGCAGCCAAGGGAGCGGGGCAGAGACCCAGTACTTC. V usage is TRBV5-1 and J usage is TRBJ2-5, with 7 bases identical to TRBD2. This CDR3 is 14 amino acids long. V shed 4 bases, J shed 4 bases, and the junction held 7 bases outside the gene matches. Germline lookup yields CDR1 SGHRS and CDR2 YFSETQ.

The rearrangement joins TRBV9 to TRBJ2-7, with 9 bases matching TRBD1. Germline V lookup: CDR1 SGDLS, CDR2 YYNGEE. The CDR3 loop spans 13 amino acids. With V trimmed by 3 bases and J by 3 bases, 1 base remained unmatched. CDR3 in DNA: TGTGCCAGCAGCGAGGGACAGGGCTACGAGCAGTACTTC. Translating gives CASSEGQGYEQYF.

The chain has TRBV25-1 and TRBJ2-7, with D possibly matching TRBD1 (6 bases). This CDR3 is 13 amino acids long. V dropped 2 bases and J dropped 5 bases, with 10 bases sitting between them. The germline gives CDR1 MGHDK, CDR2 SYGVNS. The CDR3 region is CASSEDNRDEQYF. The DNA of the CDR3 is TGTGCCAGCAGTGAAGACAACAGGGACGAGCAGTACTTC.

On this clone: This sample also contains other DNA sequences that code for the same CDR3. CDR3 nucleotides: TGCAGCGTTGACAGGGGCACAGATACGCAGTATTTT. Protein: CSVDRGTDTQYF. The chain joins TRBV29-1 to TRBJ2-3, with D perhaps TRBD1 (5 bases). V lost 3 bases to trimming and J lost 1 base, with 5 bases between them. Germline V gives CDR1 SQVTM, CDR2 ANQGSEA. This CDR3 spans 12 amino acids.

This chain links TRBV9 with TRBJ2-7; D not certain. The CDR3 extends over 14 amino acids. V was cut by 0 bases and J by 7 bases, with 14 bases left in between. The germline V gene encodes CDR1 SGDLS and CDR2 YYNGEE. CDR3 in amino acids: CASSVDGWMGEQYF. CDR3 DNA: TGTGCCAGCAGCGTAGATGGTTGGATGGGGGAGCAGTACTTC.